These 23 T cell receptor beta chains share one sample of origin, sequenced in a study of blood T cell repertoires in COVID-19. The repertoire was sequenced with immunoSEQ multiplex PCR; TCRdb's copy has only in-frame clones and lacks some. The table has roughly 40,000 clones, about 82% seen once. The sequenced sample consisted of peripheral blood. The receptors shown here come from a man aged 65 to 79 with acute or convalescent COVID-19.

The gene calls are TRBV24-1 and TRBJ2-1; D remains unclear. Trimming removed 4 bases at V and 0 bases at J, with 6 bases between. The germline V gene encodes CDR1 KGHDR and CDR2 SFDVKD. This CDR3 has 14 residues. The CDR3 reads CATSDGGSYNEQFF. The CDR3 region has the DNA TGTGCCACCAGTGACGGTGGCTCCTACAATGAGCAGTTCTTC.

The V gene is TRBV28, the J gene TRBJ1-5, with TRBD1 matching 11 bases. Germline CDR1 reads MDHEN; CDR2 reads SYDVKM. CDR3 length equals 16 residues. The V and J ends lost 2 bases and 6 bases, in that order; junction bases with no gene match: 6. The chain's CDR3 is CASSLADRGLSQPQHF. The CDR3 coding sequence is TGTGCCAGCAGTTTAGCGGACAGGGGGCTTAGTCAGCCCCAGCATTTT.

This rearrangement joins TRBV7-6 to TRBJ1-6; TRBD1 matches 8 bases. V trimming: 5 bases; J trimming: 10 bases; junction bases outside the gene matches: 16. The CDR3 has 17 residues. Germline CDR1 is SGHVS and CDR2 is FNYEAQ. The CDR3 loop is CASSGQGGGATGSPLHF. The CDR3 region has the DNA TGTGCCAGCAGCGGACAGGGCGGAGGTGCCACGGGGTCACCCCTCCACTTT.

The J gene is TRBJ2-2, the V gene TRBV5-8; D gene uncertain. The ends were cut back, 4 bases at V and 8 bases at J, with 12 bases in the middle. The germline V gene has CDR1 SGHTS and CDR2 YDEGEE. The length of the CDR3 is 13 residues. CDR3 bases: TGTGCCAGCAGCCAGCTGACTGCAGGGGAGCTGTTTTTT. Protein: CASSQLTAGELFF.

This chain connects TRBV7-2 to TRBJ1-2; 9 bases line up with TRBD1. Trimming at V came to 5 bases and at J to 2 bases, leaving 3 bases not matched to a gene. The CDR3 is 14 amino acids. Germline CDR1 and CDR2: SGHTA and FQGNSA. DNA for the CDR3: TGTGCCAGCAGCCCGGGACAGGGCAACTATGGCTACACCTTC. Translated, it gives CASSPGQGNYGYTF.

This sequence joins TRBV4-2 and TRBJ1-5, with 7 bases aligning to TRBD1. CDR3 length: 17 amino acids. Losses at the gene ends were 1 base for V and 4 bases for J; bases not matched to a gene: 10. CDR1 and CDR2 from the germline V gene are LGHNA and YNFKEQ. This CDR3 is CASSQGPQGVSNQPQHF. Written as DNA, the CDR3 is TGTGCCAGCAGCCAAGGTCCGCAGGGGGTATCAAATCAGCCCCAGCATTTT.

This chain links TRBV9 with TRBJ2-5, with D unresolved. This CDR3 is 15 amino acids long. V was shortened by 1 base and J by 0 bases, with 10 bases between the two germline ends. CDR1 is SGDLS and CDR2 is YYNGEE in the germline V gene. CDR3 in amino acids: CASSVSSRYQETQYF. The CDR3, as DNA: TGTGCCAGCAGCGTATCTTCCCGGTACCAAGAGACCCAGTACTTC.

This sequence joins TRBV12-3 or TRBV12-4 and TRBJ1-6, with unresolved D. The CDR3 spans 13 residues. V was shortened by 6 bases and J by 1 base, with 4 bases between the two germline ends. The CDR3, as DNA: TGTGCCAGCAGGAGGTCCTATAATTCACCCCTCCACTTT. Protein sequence: CASRRSYNSPLHF.

The V gene is TRBV29-1, the J gene TRBJ1-4, with D perhaps TRBD1 (5 bases). The CDR3 contains 12 residues. The ends were cut back, 5 bases at V and 5 bases at J, with 9 bases in the middle. Looked up from germline, CDR1 is SQVTM and CDR2 is ANQGSEA. The CDR3 spells CSVYRPNEKLFF. The CDR3 nucleotides are TGCAGCGTTTACAGGCCGAATGAAAAACTGTTTTTT.

The gene calls are TRBV4-1 and TRBJ2-1; D may be TRBD1 (6 bases). V shed 6 bases and J shed 8 bases, with 23 bases lying between them. CDR1 and CDR2 (germline): MGHRA, YSYEKL. CDR3 size: 16 residues. CDR3 DNA sequence: TGCGCCAGCAGTCCAAGGTCGGACAGTTACCGCGATGAGCAGTTCTTC. It yields the protein CASSPRSDSYRDEQFF.

The V gene is TRBV27, the J gene TRBJ2-7; weak D call: TRBD1 (6 bases). V lost 0 bases and J 3 bases, leaving 12 bases between the germline ends. The length of the CDR3 is 15 residues. Germline V gene data show CDR1 as MNHEY and CDR2 as SMNVEV (reference sequence). The CDR3 nucleotides read TGTGCCAGCAGTTTATCGAGGGGACATCTCTACGAGCAGTACTTC. Protein sequence: CASSLSRGHLYEQYF.

This clone came up many times. The chain couples TRBV30 to TRBJ2-1; D possibly corresponds to TRBD2 (5 bases). The ends were cut back, 2 bases at V and 8 bases at J, with 16 bases in the middle. This CDR3 is 14 amino acids long. The V gene's germline CDR1 is GTSNPN and CDR2 SVGIG (reference sequence). The CDR3 region has the DNA TGTGCCTGGAGTCTTGGTAGCGCCCGCGATGAGCAGTTCTTC. It translates to CAWSLGSARDEQFF.

This clone was seen repeatedly, ten times or more. The CDR3 region is CASSHRGINSPLHF. The CDR3 bases are TGTGCCAGCAGCCACCGGGGTATTAATTCACCCCTCCACTTT. The V and J genes are TRBV11-2 and TRBJ1-6; D unresolved. Trimming took off 5 bases at V and 6 bases at J, with 11 bases between the two ends. The germline CDR1 and CDR2 sequences are SGHAT and FQNNGV. The CDR3 runs to 14 residues.

CDR3 nucleotides: TGTGCCAGCACAAGCGGGGGGGCGGATGAGACCCAGTACTTC. Its protein is CASTSGGADETQYF. This sequence joins TRBV6-5 and TRBJ2-5, with 10 nucleotides matching TRBD2. This CDR3 is 14 amino acids long. The V segment lost 7 bases and the J segment 5 bases; nucleotides outside the gene matches: 7. CDR1 and CDR2 (germline): MNHEY, SVGAGI.

A single count supports this clone. The chain links TRBV19 to TRBJ1-3, with D unclear. Per the germline V gene, CDR1 is LNHDA and CDR2 is SQIVND (reference sequence). Trimming removed 5 bases at V and 0 bases at J, with 8 bases between. The CDR3 length is 14 residues. Written as DNA, the CDR3 is TGTGCCAGTAGTCTCCTAAGCTCTGGAAACACCATATATTTT. Its protein product is CASSLLSSGNTIYF.

J is TRBJ2-5 and V is TRBV14; D gene uncertain. The V gene's germline CDR1 is SGHDN and CDR2 FVKESK. Between the trimmed V and J ends, which lost 1 base and 5 bases, there was a span of 17 bases. The CDR3 is made up of 16 amino acids. The CDR3 is CASSQGSIPGWETQYF. CDR3 in DNA: TGTGCCAGCAGCCAAGGTTCCATCCCAGGATGGGAGACCCAGTACTTC.

The CDR3 DNA reads TGTGCCAGCTCACCTGATTCGACAGGGAGAGGCTACACCTTC. It codes for CASSPDSTGRGYTF. This chain links TRBV18 with TRBJ1-2; 7 nucleotides line up with TRBD1. CDR3 length: 14 residues. Germline lookup yields CDR1 KGHSH and CDR2 LQKENI. The V gene end was trimmed by 3 bases and the J gene end by 8 bases; junction bases not matched to a gene: 9.

This chain links TRBV7-9 with TRBJ2-5, with 8 bases aligning to TRBD1. CDR1 is SEHNR and CDR2 is FQNEAQ in the germline V gene (reference sequence). The CDR3 extends over 15 amino acids. V lost 4 bases, J lost 4 bases, and 8 bases stayed unmatched. CDR3 region: CASSSEGQGGETQYF. CDR3 nucleotides: TGTGCCAGCAGCTCAGAAGGACAGGGCGGAGAGACCCAGTACTTC.

CDR3 nucleotide sequence: TGTGCCAGCTCACCGTTTCGGTCGCAAGAGACCCAGTACTTC. Translated, it gives CASSPFRSQETQYF. The gene calls are TRBV18 and TRBJ2-5; D is unclear. The germline V gene has CDR1 KGHSH and CDR2 LQKENI. The CDR3 extends over 14 amino acids. V shed 3 bases and J shed 2 bases, with 10 bases lying between them. The full variable domain, its missing parts supplied by reference TRBV18 and TRBJ2-5, is NAGVMQNPRHLVRRRGQEARLRCSPMKGHSHVYWYRQLPEEGLKFMVYLQKENIIDESGMPKERFSAEFPKEGPSILRIQQVVRGDSAAYFCASSPFRSQETQYFGPGTRLLVL.

The chain is built from TRBV7-2 and TRBJ2-3; weak D call: TRBD1 (5 bases). Deletions cut 1 base from V and 4 bases from J, with 15 bases between. This CDR3 is built from 16 residues. Per the germline V gene, CDR1 is SGHTA and CDR2 is FQGNSA. The chain's CDR3 is CASSLGGYLGADTQYF. The CDR3 nucleotides are TGTGCCAGCAGCTTAGGGGGCTACCTGGGTGCAGATACGCAGTATTTT.

This chain connects TRBV11-2 to TRBJ2-3; D not certain. The CDR3 runs to 15 residues. V was trimmed by 5 bases and J by 1 base, leaving 13 bases between them. Germline V CDR1 and CDR2: SGHAT, FQNNGV. The CDR3 protein is CASSPIRVGTDTQYF. In DNA, the CDR3 is TGTGCCAGCAGCCCAATCCGAGTTGGCACAGATACGCAGTATTTT. Full variable domain (remainder filled in from reference TRBV11-2 and TRBJ2-3): EAGVAQSPRYKIIEKRQSVAFWCNPISGHATLYWYQQILGQGPKLLIQFQNNGVVDDSQLPKDRFSAERLKGVDSTLKIQPAKLEDSAVYLCASSPIRVGTDTQYFGPGTRLTVL.

The CDR3 DNA reads as TGTGCCAGTCGGACTAGCGTCCCCGGGGAGCTGTTTTTT. It translates to CASRTSVPGELFF. The chain employs TRBV19 and TRBJ2-2, with TRBD2 matching over 9 bases. V was clipped by 8 bases and J by 6 bases; unmatched bases: 4. Germline V CDR1 and CDR2: LNHDA, SQIVND (reference sequence). The CDR3 loop spans 13 amino acids.

The V and J genes are TRBV6-6 and TRBJ2-1, with D hard to call. Trimming removed 9 bases from V and 0 bases from J, with 12 bases in between. This CDR3 contains 14 residues. In germline, CDR1 is MNHNY, CDR2 SVGAGI (reference sequence). Written as DNA, the CDR3 is TGTGCCAGTGTAGACTCCTTCTCCTACAATGAGCAGTTCTTC. Translated, it gives CASVDSFSYNEQFF.